Following are 12 T cell receptor beta chains from one sample sequenced in a study of T cell responses to AZD1222 COVID-19 vaccine (dated by TCRdb to the early 2020s). The time point label of this sample denotes: baseline before first vaccination. The library was built by means of the immunoSEQ multiplex PCR assay. What TCRdb holds here is the immuneACCESS table cut down to in-frame rearrangements. Part of the clones is not present; checked against another copy, under half of the missing clones reflect an unresolved V gene, and the others are unexplained. The sample records over 100,000 clones, about 93% of which are singletons. The ten largest clones add up to about 5% of the sample. Sequences were derived from peripheral blood, sampled on day 0 of AZD1222 vaccination. The receptors come from an adult in good health.

The chain employs TRBV5-1 and TRBJ2-3, with 10 bases lining up with TRBD2. The germline V gene encodes CDR1 SGHRS and CDR2 YFSETQ. V was pared by 4 bases and J by 4 bases, with 9 bases of the junction left unmatched. The CDR3 has 16 residues. In nucleotides, the CDR3 is TGCGCCAGCAGCCTGGGGGCTAGCGGGAGAGCAGATACGCAGTATTTT. This sequence encodes CASSLGASGRADTQYF. Based on the CDR3 plus reference TRBV5-1 and TRBJ2-3, the full variable domain is KAGVTQTPRYLIKTRGQQVTLSCSPISGHRSVSWYQQTPGQGLQFLFEYFSETQRNKGNFPGRFSGRQFSNSRSEMNVSTLELGDSALYLCASSLGASGRADTQYFGPGTRLTVL.

Note on this clone: Other DNA sequences in this specimen translate into the identical CDR3. The gene calls are TRBV18 and TRBJ2-3; 10 bases align to TRBD2. V lost 6 bases to trimming and J lost 1 base; unmatched junction nucleotides: 4. CDR3 length equals 15 residues. Germline CDR1 reads KGHSH; CDR2 reads LQKENI. The CDR3 nucleotides read TGTGCCAGCTCCAGGACTAGCGGACGCACAGATACGCAGTATTTT. Protein sequence: CASSRTSGRTDTQYF.

This chain joins TRBV27 and TRBJ2-7, with 11 bases lining up with TRBD2. J lost 4 bases, V lost 8 bases, and 10 bases had no gene match. From germline, CDR1 is MNHEY and CDR2 SMNVEV (reference sequence). The CDR3 runs 15 residues. Written as DNA, the CDR3 is TGTGCCAGCTCGGTAAAACTAGCGGGAGCTTACGAGCAGTACTTC. It encodes CASSVKLAGAYEQYF.

V gene TRBV7-9 combines with J gene TRBJ2-3; 8 bases fit TRBD2. CDR1 is SEHNR, CDR2 FQNEAQ, per germline (reference sequence). The CDR3 extends over 15 amino acids. The trim removed 3 bases at V and 5 bases at J, leaving 7 bases unmatched. CDR3 loop: CASSFVSGRLDTQYF. CDR3 bases: TGTGCCAGCAGCTTCGTCAGCGGGAGATTAGATACGCAGTATTTT.

The chain couples TRBV3-1 (or the pseudogene TRBV3-2) to TRBJ1-3; maybe TRBD1 (6 bases). Trimming took 5 bases from V and 2 from J, leaving 16 bases between them. The germline V gene has CDR1 LGHDT and CDR2 YNNKEL (reference sequence). This CDR3 contains 16 residues. CDR3 sequence reads: CASSNHHREPGNTIYF. DNA of the CDR3: TGTGCCAGCAGCAACCACCACAGGGAACCTGGAAACACCATATATTTT.

V usage is TRBV7-2 and J usage is TRBJ1-1, with 7 bases lining up with TRBD1. Germline V gene lookup returns CDR1 SGHTA and CDR2 FQGNSA. This CDR3 has 13 amino acids. V lost 5 bases, J lost 5 bases, and 5 bases stayed unmatched. CDR3 sequence (DNA): TGTGCCAGCAGCGGCAGGGGGGGGACTGAAGCTTTCTTT. This codes for CASSGRGGTEAFF.

The chain links TRBV7-3 to TRBJ2-2, with D possibly TRBD2 on 6 matching bases. The V and J ends lost 2 bases and 3 bases respectively, with 13 bases between them. The CDR3 totals 16 residues. From germline, CDR1 is SGHTA and CDR2 FQGTGA. This CDR3 is CASSLFPSVDTGELFF. The CDR3, as DNA: TGTGCCAGCAGCTTATTTCCTAGCGTGGACACCGGGGAGCTGTTTTTT. The full variable domain, rest sourced from reference TRBV7-3 and TRBJ2-2, is GAGVSQTPSNKVTEKGKYVELRCDPISGHTALYWYRQSLGQGPEFLIYFQGTGAADDSGLPNDRFFAVRPEGSVSTLKIQRTERGDSAVYLCASSLFPSVDTGELFFGEGSRLTVL.

This chain links TRBV7-2 with TRBJ2-7; 8 bases are shared with TRBD2. This CDR3 comprises 14 residues. The germline V gene encodes CDR1 SGHTA and CDR2 FQGNSA. V dropped 6 bases and J dropped 4; count of bases not matched to a gene: 8. CDR3 bases: TGTGCCAGCAGTTCTGGACTAGCCATATACGAGCAGTACTTC. Translated: CASSSGLAIYEQYF.

The chain combines TRBV6-5 with TRBJ1-1; D remains ambiguous. The ends were cut back, 8 bases at V and 6 bases at J, with 13 bases in the middle. Germline V gene data show CDR1 as MNHEY and CDR2 as SVGAGI. This CDR3 spans 12 amino acids. The CDR3 DNA reads TGTGCCAGCTCCCCGCCGGGGTCTGAAGCTTTCTTT. The encoded protein is CASSPPGSEAFF.

The chain uses TRBV7-9 and TRBJ2-1; unclear D gene. CDR3 length: 15 amino acids. Germline assignment: CDR1 SEHNR and CDR2 FQNEAQ (reference sequence). Trimming left V 5 bases short and J 2 bases short, with 13 bases between. The CDR3 coding sequence is TGTGCCAGCAGCAGGCGCGTTGTTACCTACAATGAGCAGTTCTTC. Translating gives CASSRRVVTYNEQFF.

The V and J genes are TRBV10-1 and TRBJ2-7; TRBD1 matches at 8 bases. The germline V gene has CDR1 WNHNN and CDR2 SYGVQD (reference sequence). This CDR3 contains 13 residues. The J segment lost 2 bases and the V segment lost 6 bases, leaving 3 bases of the junction unmatched. This CDR3 reads CASSGTGPYEQYF. The CDR3 region has the DNA TGCGCCAGCAGCGGGACAGGACCCTACGAGCAGTACTTC.

The chain combines TRBV3-1 (or the pseudogene TRBV3-2) with TRBJ1-6; D is perhaps TRBD1 (5 bases). The CDR3 spans 12 residues. Per germline, CDR1 LGHDT and CDR2 YNNKEL (reference sequence). Trimming left V 0 bases short and J 11 bases short, with 5 bases between. The CDR3 bases are TGTGCCAGCAGCCAAGAGGGGGCACCCCTCCACTTT. Translating it yields CASSQEGAPLHF.